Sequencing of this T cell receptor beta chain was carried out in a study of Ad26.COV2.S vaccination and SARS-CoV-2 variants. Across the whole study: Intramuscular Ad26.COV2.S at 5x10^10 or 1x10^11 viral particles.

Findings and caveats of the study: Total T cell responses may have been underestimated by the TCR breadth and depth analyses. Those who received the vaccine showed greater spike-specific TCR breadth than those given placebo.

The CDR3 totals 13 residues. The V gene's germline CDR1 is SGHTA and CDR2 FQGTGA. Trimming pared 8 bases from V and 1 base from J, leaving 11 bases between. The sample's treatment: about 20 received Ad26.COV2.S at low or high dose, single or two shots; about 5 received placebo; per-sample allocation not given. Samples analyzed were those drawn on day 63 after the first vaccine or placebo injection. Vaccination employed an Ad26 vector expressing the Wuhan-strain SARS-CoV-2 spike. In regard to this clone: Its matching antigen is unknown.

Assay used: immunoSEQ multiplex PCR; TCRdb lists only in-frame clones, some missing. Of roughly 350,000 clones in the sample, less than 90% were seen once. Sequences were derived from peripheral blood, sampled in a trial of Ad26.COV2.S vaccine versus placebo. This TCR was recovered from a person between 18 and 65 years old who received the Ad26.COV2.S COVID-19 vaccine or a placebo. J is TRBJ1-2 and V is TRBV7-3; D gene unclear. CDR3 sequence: CASGIDGNYGYTF. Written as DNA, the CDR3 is TGTGCCAGCGGAATCGACGGTAACTATGGCTACACCTTC.